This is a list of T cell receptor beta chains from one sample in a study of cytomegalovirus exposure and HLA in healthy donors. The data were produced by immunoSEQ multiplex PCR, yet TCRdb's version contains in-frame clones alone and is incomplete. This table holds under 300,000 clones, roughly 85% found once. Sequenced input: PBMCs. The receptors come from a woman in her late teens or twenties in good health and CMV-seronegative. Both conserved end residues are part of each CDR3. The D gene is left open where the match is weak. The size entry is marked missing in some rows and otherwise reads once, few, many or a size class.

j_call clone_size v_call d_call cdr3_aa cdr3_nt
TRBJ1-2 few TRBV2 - CASSAGRPYGYTF TGTGCCAGCAGCGCGGGACGGCCCTATGGCTACACCTTC
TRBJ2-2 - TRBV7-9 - CASSLESPGGELFF TGTGCCAGCAGCTTAGAGTCCCCGGGCGGGGAGCTGTTTTTT
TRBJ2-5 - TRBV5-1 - CASSPDSRETQYF TGCGCCAGCAGCCCTGACTCAAGGGAGACCCAGTACTTC
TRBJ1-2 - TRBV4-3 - CASSQEYNPYGYTF TGCGCCAGCAGCCAAGAGTACAACCCGTATGGCTACACCTTC
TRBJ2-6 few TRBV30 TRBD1 CAWSVTGAGANVLTF TGTGCCTGGAGTGTGACAGGGGCTGGGGCCAACGTCCTGACTTTC
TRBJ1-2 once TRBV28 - CASSLSWDRGSGYTF TGTGCCAGCAGTTTGAGCTGGGATAGAGGGTCTGGCTACACCTTC
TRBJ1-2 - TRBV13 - CASSSQGYYGYTF TGTGCCAGCAGCTCCCAGGGGTACTATGGCTACACCTTC
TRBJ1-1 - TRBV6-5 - CASSATWGVGTEAFF TGTGCCAGCAGTGCCACCTGGGGGGTTGGCACTGAAGCTTTCTTT
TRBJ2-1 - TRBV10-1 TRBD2 CASSEEAGGFHEQFF TGCGCCAGCAGTGAGGAAGCGGGAGGATTCCATGAGCAGTTCTTC
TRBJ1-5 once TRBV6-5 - CASSYKLTSNQPQHF TGTGCCAGCAGTTACAAACTCACTAGCAATCAGCCCCAGCATTTT
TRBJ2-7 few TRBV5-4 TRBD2 CASSLVGEGEQYF TGTGCCAGCAGCTTGGTAGGGGAGGGCGAGCAGTACTTC
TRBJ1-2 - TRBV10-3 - CAISESGAGVDYGYTF TGTGCCATCAGTGAGTCGGGGGCGGGAGTTGACTATGGCTACACCTTC
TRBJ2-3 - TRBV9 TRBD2 CASSVGGAGGGNTQYF TGTGCCAGCAGCGTAGGGGGAGCGGGGGGAGGAAATACGCAGTATTTT
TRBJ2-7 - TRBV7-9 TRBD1 CASSSHRGTYEQYF TGTGCCAGCAGCTCCCACAGGGGCACCTACGAGCAGTACTTC
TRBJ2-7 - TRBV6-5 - CASKGTREMVQYF TGTGCCAGCAAAGGGACTCGAGAAATGGTGCAGTACTTC
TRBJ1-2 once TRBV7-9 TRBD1 CASSLERLRDRVYYGYTF TGTGCCAGCAGCTTAGAACGTTTAAGGGACAGGGTATACTATGGCTACACCTTC
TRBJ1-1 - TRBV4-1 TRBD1 CASSQGSGGWNTEAFF TGCGCCAGCAGCCAAGGGTCAGGGGGATGGAACACTGAAGCTTTCTTT
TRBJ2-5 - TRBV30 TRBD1 CAWSVSDRDAETQYF TGTGCCTGGAGTGTATCGGACAGGGACGCGGAGACCCAGTACTTC
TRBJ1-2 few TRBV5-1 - CASSSGTGPYGYTF TGCGCCAGCAGCTCGGGAACAGGGCCCTATGGCTACACCTTC
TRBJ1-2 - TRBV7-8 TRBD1 CASSLAWDREGYTF TGTGCCAGCAGCTTAGCGTGGGACAGGGAGGGCTACACCTTC
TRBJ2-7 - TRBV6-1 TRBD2 CASSESGGAGGEQYF TGTGCCAGCAGTGAAAGCGGGGGGGCGGGAGGTGAGCAGTACTTC
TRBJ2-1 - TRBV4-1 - CASSQVPRDLDEQFF TGCGCCAGCAGCCAAGTTCCGCGGGACTTGGATGAGCAGTTCTTC
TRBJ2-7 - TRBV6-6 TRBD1 CASSYSETGSYEQYF TGTGCCAGCAGTTACTCGGAGACAGGGTCGTACGAGCAGTACTTC
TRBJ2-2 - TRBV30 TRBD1 CAWGGQGNTGELFF TGTGCCTGGGGCGGACAGGGAAACACCGGGGAGCTGTTTTTT
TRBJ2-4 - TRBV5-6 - CASSLGGLAKNIQYF TGTGCCAGCAGCTTGGGGGGCCTAGCCAAAAACATTCAGTACTTC
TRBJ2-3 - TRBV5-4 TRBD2 CASSWTSGGSTDTQYF TGTGCCAGCAGCTGGACTAGCGGGGGAAGCACAGATACGCAGTATTTT
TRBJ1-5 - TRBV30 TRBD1 CAWSGGTGGNQPQHF TGTGCCTGGAGTGGGGGGACAGGTGGAAATCAGCCCCAGCATTTT
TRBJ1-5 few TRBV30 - CAWSAGRDQPQHF TGTGCCTGGAGTGCGGGGAGGGATCAGCCCCAGCATTTT
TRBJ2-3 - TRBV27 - CASSWGQGTDTQYF TGTGCCAGCAGTTGGGGACAAGGCACAGATACGCAGTATTTT
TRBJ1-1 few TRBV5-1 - CASNSFLNTEAFF TGCGCCAGCAATTCTTTCCTGAACACTGAAGCTTTCTTT
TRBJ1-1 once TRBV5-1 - CASSLVPKNTEAFF TGCGCCAGCAGCTTGGTTCCAAAGAACACTGAAGCTTTCTTT
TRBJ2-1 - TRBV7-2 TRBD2 CASRKLSGGSSNEQFF TGTGCCAGCAGGAAGCTCAGCGGGGGTTCTTCCAATGAGCAGTTCTTC
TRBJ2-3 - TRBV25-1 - CASSKTQEGARTDTQYF TGTGCCAGCAGTAAAACTCAGGAGGGGGCTCGCACAGATACGCAGTATTTT
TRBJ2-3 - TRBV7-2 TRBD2 CASSQRGARTDTQYF TGTGCCAGCAGCCAGCGGGGGGCTCGCACAGATACGCAGTATTTT
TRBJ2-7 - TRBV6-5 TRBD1 CASSAGTGGTYEQYF TGTGCCAGCAGTGCCGGGACAGGGGGTACCTACGAGCAGTACTTC
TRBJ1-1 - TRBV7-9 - CASSLGLLGQGFNTEAFF TGTGCCAGCAGCTTAGGTCTCCTGGGGCAGGGCTTTAACACTGAAGCTTTCTTT
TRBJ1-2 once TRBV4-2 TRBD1 CASSHGDRLYGYTF TGTGCCAGCAGCCACGGGGACAGATTGTATGGCTACACCTTC
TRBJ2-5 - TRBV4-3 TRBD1 CASSQQGAQETQYF TGCGCCAGCAGTCAACAGGGGGCCCAAGAGACCCAGTACTTC
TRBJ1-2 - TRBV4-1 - CASSPPWGRPFGYTF TGCGCCAGCAGCCCCCCATGGGGGCGCCCCTTTGGCTACACCTTC
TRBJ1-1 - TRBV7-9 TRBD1 CASSLEARGTEAFF TGTGCCAGCAGCTTAGAAGCCAGGGGGACTGAAGCTTTCTTT
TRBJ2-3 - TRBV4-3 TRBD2 CASSRGSSGGDTQYF TGCGCCAGCAGCCGAGGGTCTAGCGGGGGGGATACGCAGTATTTT
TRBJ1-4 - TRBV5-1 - CASSLTRGTNEKLFF TGCGCCAGCAGCTTAACCAGGGGAACTAATGAAAAACTGTTTTTT
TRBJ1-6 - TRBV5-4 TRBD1 CASSRTGDNNSPLHF TGTGCCAGCAGCCGGACAGGGGACAATAATTCACCCCTCCACTTT
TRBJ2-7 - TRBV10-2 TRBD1 CASSVRRTGPYEQYF TGCGCCAGCAGTGTCCGTCGGACAGGGCCCTACGAGCAGTACTTC
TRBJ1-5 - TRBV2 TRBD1 CASSDDRVYPSSNSNQPQHF TGTGCCAGCAGTGACGACAGGGTATATCCTTCTTCAAATAGCAATCAGCCCCAGCATTTT
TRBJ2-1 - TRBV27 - CASSNIKDSFSYNEQFF TGTGCCAGCAGCAATATAAAGGACTCCTTTTCCTACAATGAGCAGTTCTTC
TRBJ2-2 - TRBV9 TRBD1 CASSNRGQGSTGELFF TGTGCCAGCAGCAACCGGGGACAGGGGTCGACCGGGGAGCTGTTTTTT
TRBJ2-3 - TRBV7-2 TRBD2 CASSLAGLAGGQTQYF TGTGCCAGCAGCTTAGCTGGGCTAGCGGGGGGACAGACGCAGTATTTT
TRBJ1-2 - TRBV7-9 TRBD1 CASRITGQGYGYTF TGTGCCAGCAGAATTACGGGACAGGGCTATGGCTACACCTTC
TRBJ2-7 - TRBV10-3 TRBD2 CAISFTSGLYEQYF TGTGCCATCAGTTTTACTAGCGGGCTCTACGAGCAGTACTTC
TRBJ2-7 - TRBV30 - CAWSQVLGGYEQYF TGTGCCTGGAGTCAGGTTTTAGGGGGCTACGAGCAGTACTTC
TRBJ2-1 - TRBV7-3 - CASSLTLGGAYNEQFF TGTGCCAGCAGCTTAACTCTTGGCGGGGCATACAATGAGCAGTTCTTC